These 21 T cell receptor beta chains share one sample of origin, sequenced in a study of neurological immune-mediated disorders. TCRdb redid the calling of the 5' RACE reads with MiXCR, one entry per CDR3 protein. Of about 82,000 distinct CDR3 sequences listed, around 2.6% were seen once; the top ten hold roughly 1.2%. The sequenced sample consisted of PBMCs. The source is a woman younger than 45 with multiple sclerosis.

This clonotype was recorded many times. The rearrangement links TRBV20-1 to TRBJ2-7, with 11 bases matching TRBD2. Trimming took 3 bases from V and 2 from J; bases not matched to a gene: 6. This CDR3 has 15 residues. Germline V gives CDR1 DFQATT, CDR2 SNEGSKA (reference sequence). The CDR3 reads CSARELAGDTYEQYF. The CDR3 coding sequence is TGCAGTGCTAGGGAACTAGCGGGGGACACCTACGAGCAGTACTTC.

This clonotype was seen ten or more times. V usage is TRBV9 and J usage is TRBJ2-2; the match to TRBD1 covers 10 bases. The CDR3 consists of 19 residues. Germline loops: CDR1 SGDLS, CDR2 YYNGEE. Trimming took 4 bases from V and 1 from J; bases not matched to a gene: 13. The CDR3: CASSSSRDRGQKNTGELFF. As DNA, the CDR3 is TGTGCCAGCAGCTCCAGCCGGGACAGGGGTCAAAAGAACACCGGGGAGCTGTTTTTT.

At least ten counts were recorded for this clonotype. V gene TRBV5-1 combines with J gene TRBJ1-1, with D maybe TRBD1 (5 bases). This CDR3 comprises 12 residues. Trimming took 2 bases from V and 13 from J, leaving 15 bases between them. CDR1 is SGHRS, CDR2 YFSETQ, per germline. CDR3 DNA: TGCGCCAGCAGCTTTAACGGGGCCCGCGGTTTCTTT. Its protein product is CASSFNGARGFF.

This clonotype was counted ten times or more. J is TRBJ1-5 and V is TRBV5-1; 7 bases are shared with TRBD1. The V gene's germline CDR1 is SGHRS and CDR2 YFSETQ. The trim removed 3 bases at V and 7 bases at J, leaving 4 bases unmatched. The CDR3 covers 13 residues. The CDR3 DNA sequence: TGCGCCAGCAGCTGGGACAGTTACCAGCCCCAGCATTTT. It translates to CASSWDSYQPQHF.

The sample holds many counts of this clonotype. The chain is built from TRBV20-1 and TRBJ1-1, with D unclear. The CDR3 loop spans 12 amino acids. The germline V gene has CDR1 DFQATT and CDR2 SNEGSKA (reference sequence). Trimming took off 1 base at V and 8 bases at J, with 11 bases between the two ends. The DNA of the CDR3 is TGCAGTGCTAGAGGCTTGAGACCCGAAGCTTTCTTT. Its translation: CSARGLRPEAFF.

This clonotype was counted ten times or more. This chain joins TRBV28 and TRBJ2-3; 12 nucleotides match TRBD2. The germline V gene has CDR1 MDHEN and CDR2 SYDVKM. The CDR3 is 14 residues long. Trimming took 11 bases from V and 6 from J; bases not matched to a gene: 9. The CDR3 reads CAGRTSGTTDTQYF. The CDR3 DNA sequence: TGTGCCGGCCGGACTAGCGGGACTACGGATACGCAGTATTTT. The whole variable domain, remainder taken from reference TRBV28 and TRBJ2-3, is DVKVTQSSRYLVKRTGEKVFLECVQDMDHENMFWYRQDPGLGLRLIYFSYDVKMKEKGDIPEGYSVSREKKERFSLILESASTNQTSMYLCAGRTSGTTDTQYFGPGTRLTVL.

This clonotype appeared many times. The chain carries TRBV20-1 and TRBJ1-2; TRBD1 matches 8 bases. The V gene's germline CDR1 is DFQATT and CDR2 SNEGSKA (reference sequence). V was clipped by 0 bases and J by 4 bases; unmatched bases: 10. The CDR3 runs 16 residues. CDR3 bases: TGCAGTGCTAGAGATGTCACAGGGGGGTCCGCCTATGGCTACACCTTC. It encodes CSARDVTGGSAYGYTF.

By its share, this clonotype is medium-sized. The J gene is TRBJ2-7, the V gene TRBV20-1, with 9 bases identical to TRBD1. The CDR3 is 15 residues long. Germline V CDR1 and CDR2: DFQATT, SNEGSKA (reference sequence). V lost 6 bases and J lost 3; bases outside the gene matches: 12. The CDR3 nucleotides read TGCAGTGCCCTGGGGCCGGGACAGGGAATCTACGAGCAGTACTTC. Its translation: CSALGPGQGIYEQYF.

This clonotype was recorded many times. The genes are TRBV7-2 and TRBJ2-2; TRBD2 might be the D (5 bases). The CDR3 consists of 14 residues. V dropped 4 bases and J dropped 6 bases, with 12 bases sitting between them. Looked up from germline, CDR1 is SGHTA and CDR2 is FQGNSA. In nucleotides, the CDR3 is TGTGCCAGCAGCTACCTCGGGAAGCCCGGGGAGCTGTTTTTT. This encodes CASSYLGKPGELFF.

On this clonotype: Since a much larger clone is just one base distant, this may be a read error. The chain carries TRBV20-1 and TRBJ2-2; 9 bases align to TRBD1. Germline CDR1 and CDR2: DFQATT and SNEGSKA (reference sequence). With V trimmed by 6 bases and J by 8 bases, 10 bases remained unmatched. The CDR3 totals 14 residues. The CDR3 coding sequence is TGCAGTGCATTCGGGGACAGGGTGACGGGGGAGCTGTTTTTT. Its protein is CSAFGDRVTGELFF.

This clonotype was seen many times. The rearrangement links TRBV20-1 to TRBJ2-7, with TRBD2 identical over 10 bases. Germline loops: CDR1 DFQATT, CDR2 SNEGSKA (reference sequence). The ends lost 6 bases at V and 5 bases at J; junction bases unmatched: 16. The CDR3 extends over 16 amino acids. The CDR3 loop is CSAEGIAGGSFNEQYF. The CDR3 nucleotides read TGCAGTGCCGAGGGTATAGCGGGAGGAAGTTTCAACGAGCAGTACTTC.

This clonotype was seen repeatedly, ten times or more. The chain joins TRBV6-5 to TRBJ2-7; 7 nucleotides align to TRBD1. The junction had 4 bases not matched to a gene; V was cut back by 2 bases and J by 6 bases. The CDR3 extends over 13 amino acids. Germline V CDR1 and CDR2: MNHEY, SVGAGI. Here the CDR3 reads CASSYRGQSEQYF. CDR3 DNA sequence: TGTGCCAGCAGTTACAGGGGGCAGTCCGAGCAGTACTTC.

This clonotype occurred many times. The V and J genes are TRBV7-2 and TRBJ2-7; D is possibly TRBD1 or TRBD2 (5 bases each). Germline values: CDR1 SGHTA, CDR2 FQGNSA. The ends were cut back, 4 bases at V and 1 base at J, with 14 bases in the middle. The CDR3 is 15 residues long. The CDR3 here is CASSWTGTDSYEQYF. For the CDR3, the DNA is TGTGCCAGCAGCTGGACCGGGACGGATTCCTACGAGCAGTACTTC.

This clonotype occurred many times. CDR3 nucleotides: TGTGCCAGCAGCTTAGCGGGAGGGTTTTCCTACAATGAGCAGTTCTTC. Residues: CASSLAGGFSYNEQFF. J is TRBJ2-1 and V is TRBV7-9; TRBD2 matches 7 bases. J gave up 1 base and V 0 bases, and 3 bases lay outside the gene matches. CDR3 length: 16 residues. Germline CDR1 SEHNR, CDR2 FQNEAQ (reference sequence).

The sample holds many counts of this clonotype. The chain has TRBV4-3 and TRBJ2-7, with D unclear. Germline V gene sequence: CDR1 LGHNA, CDR2 YSLEER. CDR3 length: 13 amino acids. V lost 0 bases and J 3 bases, leaving 6 bases between the germline ends. The CDR3 here is CASSQEDRYEQYF. CDR3 in DNA: TGCGCCAGCAGCCAAGAGGACCGCTACGAGCAGTACTTC.

This clonotype was recorded at least ten times. V and J are TRBV19 and TRBJ1-5; D is perhaps TRBD1 (5 bases). Germline lookup yields CDR1 LNHDA and CDR2 SQIVND (reference sequence). CDR3 length: 14 residues. V dropped 7 bases and J dropped 5 bases, with 15 bases sitting between them. DNA for the CDR3: TGTGCCAGTACCCCCAGGCAGGGTGATCAGCCCCAGCATTTT. Its translation is CASTPRQGDQPQHF.

This clonotype was seen at least ten times. The rearrangement links TRBV5-1 to TRBJ1-1, with D hard to call. Trimming shortened V by 6 bases and J by 3 bases, and 9 bases separated the two germline ends. The CDR3 has 12 residues. The germline V gene encodes CDR1 SGHRS and CDR2 YFSETQ. Here the CDR3 DNA reads TGCGCCAGCAAGTTTTCGGACACTGAAGCTTTCTTT. It translates to CASKFSDTEAFF.

This clonotype was observed many times. The gene calls are TRBV4-1 and TRBJ2-1, with TRBD2 matching 10 bases. There are 15 residues in the CDR3. The V gene end was trimmed by 1 base and the J gene end by 9 bases; junction bases not matched to a gene: 6. Germline lookup yields CDR1 MGHRA and CDR2 YSYEKL. In nucleotides, the CDR3 is TGCGCCAGCAGCCAAGGGCTAGCGGGAGTCGGTGAGCAGTTCTTC. This sequence encodes CASSQGLAGVGEQFF.

This clonotype was seen a handful of times. The junction shows a germline mismatch at one end, possibly a read error. This chain joins TRBV18 and TRBJ1-1, with unresolved D. The germline V gene has CDR1 KGHSH and CDR2 LQKENI. The CDR3 has 11 residues. The CDR3 nucleotides are TGTGACAGCTCTGAGAACACTGAAGCTTTCTTT. It specifies CDSSENTEAFF.

In its sample, this clonotype was seen many times. This chain connects TRBV20-1 to TRBJ2-5; tentative D call: TRBD2 (6 bases). The CDR3 is 16 residues long. Trimming removed 6 bases at V and 1 base at J, with 21 bases between. Germline CDR1 DFQATT, CDR2 SNEGSKA (reference sequence). The CDR3 nucleotides are TGCAGTGCCACGGGGTGGGTAGCGGATTCCCAAGAGACCCAGTACTTC. It translates to CSATGWVADSQETQYF.

There are many counts of this clonotype. The chain joins TRBV24-1 to TRBJ2-1; possibly TRBD1 for D (5 bases). Germline V gene sequence: CDR1 KGHDR, CDR2 SFDVKD. The ends were cut back, 3 bases at V and 2 bases at J, with 10 bases in the middle. The CDR3 spans 15 residues. CDR3 amino acids: CATSDLTATYNEQFF. In DNA, the CDR3 is TGTGCCACCAGTGATCTGACAGCTACCTACAATGAGCAGTTCTTC.